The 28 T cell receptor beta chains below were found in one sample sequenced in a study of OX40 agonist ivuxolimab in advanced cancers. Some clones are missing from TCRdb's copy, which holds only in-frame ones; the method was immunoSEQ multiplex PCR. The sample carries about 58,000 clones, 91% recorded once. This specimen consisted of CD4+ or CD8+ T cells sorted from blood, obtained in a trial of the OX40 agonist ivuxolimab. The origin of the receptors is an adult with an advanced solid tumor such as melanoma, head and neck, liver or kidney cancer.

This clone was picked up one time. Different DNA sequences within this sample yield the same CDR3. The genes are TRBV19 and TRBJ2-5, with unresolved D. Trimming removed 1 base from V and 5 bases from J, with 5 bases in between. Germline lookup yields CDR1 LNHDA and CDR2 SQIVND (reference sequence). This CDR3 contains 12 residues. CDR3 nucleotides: TGTGCCAGTAGTATAGGGGGTGAGACCCAGTACTTC. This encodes CASSIGGETQYF.

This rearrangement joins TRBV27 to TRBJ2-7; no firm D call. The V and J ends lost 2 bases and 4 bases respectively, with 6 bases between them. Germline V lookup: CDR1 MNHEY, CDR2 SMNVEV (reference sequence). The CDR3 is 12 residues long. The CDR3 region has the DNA TGTGCCAGCAGTTTAATGAGGTACGAGCAGTACTTC. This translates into CASSLMRYEQYF.

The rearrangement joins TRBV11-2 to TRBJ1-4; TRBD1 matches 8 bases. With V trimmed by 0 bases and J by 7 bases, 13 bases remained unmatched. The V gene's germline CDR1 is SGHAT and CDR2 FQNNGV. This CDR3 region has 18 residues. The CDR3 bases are TGTGCCAGCAGCTTAGATCGGGGCCCAGGACAGGGCGGTGAAAAACTGTTTTTT. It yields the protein CASSLDRGPGQGGEKLFF.

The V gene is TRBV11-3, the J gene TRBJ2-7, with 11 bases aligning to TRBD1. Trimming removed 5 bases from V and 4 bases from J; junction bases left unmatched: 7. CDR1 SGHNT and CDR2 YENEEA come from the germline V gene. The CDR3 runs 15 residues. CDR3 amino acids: CASSPGTGGWYEQYF. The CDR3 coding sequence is TGTGCCAGCAGCCCTGGGACAGGGGGTTGGTACGAGCAGTACTTC.

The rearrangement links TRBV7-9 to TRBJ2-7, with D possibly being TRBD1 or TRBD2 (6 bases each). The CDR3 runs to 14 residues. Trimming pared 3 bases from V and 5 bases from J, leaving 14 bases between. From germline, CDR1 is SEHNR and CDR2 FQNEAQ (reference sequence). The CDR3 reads CASSLSGEADEQYF. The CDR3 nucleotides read TGTGCCAGCAGCTTGTCAGGGGAGGCGGACGAGCAGTACTTC. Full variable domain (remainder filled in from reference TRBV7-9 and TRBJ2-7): DTGVSQNPRHKITKRGQNVTFRCDPISEHNRLYWYRQTLGQGPEFLTYFQNEAQLEKSRLLSDRFSAERPKGSFSTLEIQRTEQGDSAMYLCASSLSGEADEQYFGPGTRLTVT.

DNA of the CDR3: TGTGCCAGCAGATACTCCTACAATGAGCAGTTCTTC. Residues: CASRYSYNEQFF. The chain recombines TRBV11-2 with TRBJ2-1; D remains ambiguous. Per the germline V gene, CDR1 is SGHAT and CDR2 is FQNNGV. Trimming shortened V by 6 bases and J by 0 bases, and 3 bases separated the two germline ends. This CDR3 contains 12 residues. Combining the CDR3 with reference TRBV11-2 and TRBJ2-1 gives the whole variable domain EAGVAQSPRYKIIEKRQSVAFWCNPISGHATLYWYQQILGQGPKLLIQFQNNGVVDDSQLPKDRFSAERLKGVDSTLKIQPAKLEDSAVYLCASRYSYNEQFFGPGTRLTVL.

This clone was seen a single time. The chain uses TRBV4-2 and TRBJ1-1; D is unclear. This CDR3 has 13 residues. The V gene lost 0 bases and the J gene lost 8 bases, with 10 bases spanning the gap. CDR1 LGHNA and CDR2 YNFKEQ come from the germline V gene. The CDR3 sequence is CASSQDWGTEAFF. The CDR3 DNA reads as TGTGCCAGCAGCCAAGATTGGGGTACAGAAGCTTTCTTT.

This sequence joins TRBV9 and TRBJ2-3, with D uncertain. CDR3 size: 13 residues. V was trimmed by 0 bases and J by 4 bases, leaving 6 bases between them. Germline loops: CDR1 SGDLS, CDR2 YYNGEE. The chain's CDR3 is CASSVETADTQYF. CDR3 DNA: TGTGCCAGCAGCGTAGAGACCGCAGATACGCAGTATTTT.

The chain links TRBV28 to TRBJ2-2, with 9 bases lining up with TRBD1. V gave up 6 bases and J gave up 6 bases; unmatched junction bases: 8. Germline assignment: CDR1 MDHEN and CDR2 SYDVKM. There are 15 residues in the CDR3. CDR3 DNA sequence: TGTGCCAGCAGCCCAAGGACAGGGGTGGCCGGGGAGCTGTTTTTT. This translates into CASSPRTGVAGELFF.

DNA of the CDR3: TGCGCCAGCAGCCAAGATGGAGGGGGCGGGTACGAGCAGTACTTC. Protein sequence: CASSQDGGGGYEQYF. The chain recombines TRBV4-1 with TRBJ2-7; D possibly corresponds to TRBD1 (7 bases). The CDR3 totals 15 residues. V was clipped by 0 bases and J by 4 bases, with 13 bases between them. Germline CDR1 MGHRA, CDR2 YSYEKL.

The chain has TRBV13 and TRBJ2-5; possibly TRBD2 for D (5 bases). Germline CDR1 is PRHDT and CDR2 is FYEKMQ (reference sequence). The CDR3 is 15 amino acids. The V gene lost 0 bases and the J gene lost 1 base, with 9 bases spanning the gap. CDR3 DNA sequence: TGTGCCAGCAGCTTAGGCGCGGCGGGCCAAGAGACCCAGTACTTC. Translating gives CASSLGAAGQETQYF.

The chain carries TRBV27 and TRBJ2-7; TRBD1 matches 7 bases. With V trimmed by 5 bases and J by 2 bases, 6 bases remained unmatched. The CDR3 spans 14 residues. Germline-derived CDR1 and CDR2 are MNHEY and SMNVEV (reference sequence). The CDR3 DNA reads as TGTGCCAGCAGTATGACAGGGAGTCCCTACGAGCAGTACTTC. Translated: CASSMTGSPYEQYF.

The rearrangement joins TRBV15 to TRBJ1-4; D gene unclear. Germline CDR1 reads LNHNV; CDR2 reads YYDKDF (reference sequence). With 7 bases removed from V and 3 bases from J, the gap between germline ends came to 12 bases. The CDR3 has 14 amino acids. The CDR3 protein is CATKDGGPNEKLFF. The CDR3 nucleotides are TGTGCCACCAAGGATGGCGGCCCTAATGAAAAACTGTTTTTT.

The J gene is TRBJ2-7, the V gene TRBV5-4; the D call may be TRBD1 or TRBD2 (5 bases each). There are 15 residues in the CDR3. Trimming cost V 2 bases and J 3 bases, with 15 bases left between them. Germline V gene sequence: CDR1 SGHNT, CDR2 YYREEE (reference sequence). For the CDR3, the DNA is TGTGCCAGCAGCTTCCCAGGTAGGGGACGCTACGAGCAGTACTTC. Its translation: CASSFPGRGRYEQYF.

CDR3 in DNA: TGTGCCAGCAGCCCGCTGGAGGACATCGGTGGCTTCCACACCATATATTTT. Translating gives CASSPLEDIGGFHTIYF. This sequence joins TRBV5-5 and TRBJ1-3, with TRBD1 as a possible D gene (5 bases). Germline V lookup: CDR1 SGHKS, CDR2 YYEKEE (reference sequence). This CDR3 comprises 17 residues. V lost 4 bases and J 8 bases, leaving 25 bases between the germline ends.

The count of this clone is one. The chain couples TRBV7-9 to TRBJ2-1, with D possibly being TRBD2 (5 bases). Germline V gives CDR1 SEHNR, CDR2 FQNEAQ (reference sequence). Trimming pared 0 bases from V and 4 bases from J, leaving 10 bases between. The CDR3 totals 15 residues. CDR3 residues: CASSLATSYYNEQFF. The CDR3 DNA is TGTGCCAGCAGCTTAGCCACTAGTTATTACAATGAGCAGTTCTTC.

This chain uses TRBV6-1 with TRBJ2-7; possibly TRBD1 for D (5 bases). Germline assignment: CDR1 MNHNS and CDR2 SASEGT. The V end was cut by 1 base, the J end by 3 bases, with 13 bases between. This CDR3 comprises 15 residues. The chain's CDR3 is CASSEGEGAGYEQYF. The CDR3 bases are TGTGCCAGCAGTGAAGGGGAAGGGGCAGGCTACGAGCAGTACTTC.

The CDR3 DNA is TGTGCCAGCTCAGAGGGCGCTTACGAGCAGTACTTC. It yields the protein CASSEGAYEQYF. The chain has TRBV18 and TRBJ2-7; TRBD2 might be the D (5 bases). V was trimmed by 5 bases and J by 4 bases, leaving 9 bases between them. Germline V gene data show CDR1 as KGHSH and CDR2 as LQKENI. The CDR3 length is 12 residues.

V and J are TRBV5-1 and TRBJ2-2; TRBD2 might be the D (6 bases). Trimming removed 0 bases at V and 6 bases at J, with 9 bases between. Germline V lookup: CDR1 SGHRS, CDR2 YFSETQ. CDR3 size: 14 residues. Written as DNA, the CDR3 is TGCGCCAGCAGCTTGGCTAGCGCGGCCGGGGAGCTGTTTTTT. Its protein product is CASSLASAAGELFF.

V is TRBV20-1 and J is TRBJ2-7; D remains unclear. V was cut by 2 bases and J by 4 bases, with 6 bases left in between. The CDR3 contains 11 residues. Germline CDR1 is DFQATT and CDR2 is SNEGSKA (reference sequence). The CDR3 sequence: CSARMEYEQYF. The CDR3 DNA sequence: TGCAGTGCTAGAATGGAGTACGAGCAGTACTTC.

CDR3 amino acids: CASSLVPDEGTDTQYF. CDR3 in DNA: TGTGCCAGCAGCTTAGTTCCGGACGAGGGCACAGATACGCAGTATTTT. The chain has TRBV7-6 and TRBJ2-3; the D is unclear. This CDR3 contains 16 residues. The V and J ends lost 1 base and 1 base respectively, with 12 bases between them. The germline CDR1 and CDR2 sequences are SGHVS and FNYEAQ. The full variable domain, its missing parts supplied by reference TRBV7-6 and TRBJ2-3, is GAGVSQSPRYKVTKRGQDVALRCDPISGHVSLYWYRQALGQGPEFLTYFNYEAQQDKSGLPNDRFSAERPEGSISTLTIQRTEQRDSAMYRCASSLVPDEGTDTQYFGPGTRLTVL.

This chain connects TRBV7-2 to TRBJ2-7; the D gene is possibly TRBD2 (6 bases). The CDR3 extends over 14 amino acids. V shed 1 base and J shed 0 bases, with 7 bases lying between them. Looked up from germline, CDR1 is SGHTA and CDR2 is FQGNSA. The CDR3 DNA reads TGTGCCAGCAGCTTAGGCGGGGACTCCTACGAGCAGTACTTC. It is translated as CASSLGGDSYEQYF.

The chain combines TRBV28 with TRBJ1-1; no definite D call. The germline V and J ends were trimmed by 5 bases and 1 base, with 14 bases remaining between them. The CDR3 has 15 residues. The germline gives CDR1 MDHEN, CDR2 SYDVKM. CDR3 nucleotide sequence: TGTGCCAGCAGTCCATACCGACAAGCGAACACTGAAGCTTTCTTT. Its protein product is CASSPYRQANTEAFF.

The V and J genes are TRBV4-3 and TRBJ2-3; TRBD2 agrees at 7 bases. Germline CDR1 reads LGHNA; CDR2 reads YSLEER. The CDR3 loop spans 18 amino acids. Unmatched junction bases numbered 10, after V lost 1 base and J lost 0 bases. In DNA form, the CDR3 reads TGCGCCAGCAGCCAAGTTCCCGGACTAGAGACTAGCACAGATACGCAGTATTTT. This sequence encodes CASSQVPGLETSTDTQYF.

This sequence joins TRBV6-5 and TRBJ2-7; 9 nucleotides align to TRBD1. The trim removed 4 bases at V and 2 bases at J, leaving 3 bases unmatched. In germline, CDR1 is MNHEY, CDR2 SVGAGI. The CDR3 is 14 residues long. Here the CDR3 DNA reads TGTGCCAGCAGTTCCGGGACAGGGACCTACGAGCAGTACTTC. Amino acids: CASSSGTGTYEQYF.

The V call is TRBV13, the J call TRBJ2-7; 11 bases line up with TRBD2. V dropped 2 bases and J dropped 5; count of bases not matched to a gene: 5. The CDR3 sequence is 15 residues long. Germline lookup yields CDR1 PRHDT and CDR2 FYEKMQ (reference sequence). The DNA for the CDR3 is TGTGCCAGCAGCTTATCCGGGACTAGCGGAAACGAGCAGTACTTC. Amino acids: CASSLSGTSGNEQYF.

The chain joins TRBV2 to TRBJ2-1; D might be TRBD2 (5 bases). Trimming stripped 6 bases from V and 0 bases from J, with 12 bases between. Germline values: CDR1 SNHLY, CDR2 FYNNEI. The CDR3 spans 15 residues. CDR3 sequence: CASREIGSSYNEQFF. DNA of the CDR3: TGTGCCAGCAGGGAGATTGGGAGCTCCTACAATGAGCAGTTCTTC.

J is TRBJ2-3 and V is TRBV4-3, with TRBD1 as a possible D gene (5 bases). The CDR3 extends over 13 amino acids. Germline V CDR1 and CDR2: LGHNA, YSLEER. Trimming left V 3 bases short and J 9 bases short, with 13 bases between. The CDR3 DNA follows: TGCGCCAGCAGCCAGGGGCCTCTTGAAACGCAGTATTTT. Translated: CASSQGPLETQYF.